Included here is one TCR beta chain sequence, with context. The target antigen is unknown. CDR1 is SQVTM, CDR2 ANQGSEA, per germline. The CDR3 spans 14 residues. The V and J ends lost 6 bases and 0 bases respectively, with 15 bases between them. CD4+CD25+CD127- Tregs, CD4+CD25- non-Tregs, CD4 and CD8 cells were sorted. This record comes from a study of Tregs in tolerant kidney transplant recipients. Whole-study results and caveats: Validation in larger populations is needed because few patients were studied. This study did not directly address biological reproducibility.

Using immunoSEQ multiplex PCR, the repertoire was profiled, and TCRdb retains in-frame clones only, with some absent. The data hold over 60,000 clones, with 65% to 85% observed a single time. This TCR came from a human donor in good health. The sample comprised CD4+ T cells from blood. The gene calls are TRBV29-1 and TRBJ2-7; D may correspond to TRBD1 or TRBD2 (6 bases each). This chain's CDR3 is CSVGGRESSYEQYF. The CDR3 DNA reads TGCAGCGTGGGGGGCCGGGAGAGCTCCTACGAGCAGTACTTC.